This entry lists 8 T cell receptor beta chains sequenced from one sample in a study of glioma-infiltrating T cells. TCR alpha and beta CDR3 regions were amplified from RNA using iRepertoire nested multiplex PCR. MiXCR was run by TCRdb on the multiplex PCR reads, yielding one entry per CDR3 protein. The sample lists around 150,000 distinct CDR3 sequences, roughly two fifths occurring once. Sequencing used glioma tissue, nonneoplastic brain tissue, or PBMCs (not recorded which). The receptors stem from a human donor with low-grade glioma or glioblastoma, undergoing nonglioma brain surgery, or in good health (not recorded which).

As regards this clonotype: At one end, the junction sequence differs from germline, possibly due to a read error. This sequence joins TRBV6-2 or TRBV6-3 and TRBJ2-1; 13 bases match TRBD2. The CDR3 is 15 residues long. Looked up from germline, CDR1 is MNHEY and CDR2 is SVGEGT. Written as DNA, the CDR3 is TGTACCAGCAGTTCCGGGACTAGCGGGATTCAGACCCAGTTCTTC. Encoded protein: CTSSSGTSGIQTQFF.

In its sample, this clonotype ranks as medium-sized. The chain links TRBV27 to TRBJ2-7; D may match TRBD1 or TRBD2 (5 bases each). CDR1 is MNHEY and CDR2 is SMNVEV in the germline V gene (reference sequence). V was shortened by 2 bases and J by 5 bases, with 13 bases between the two germline ends. The CDR3 consists of 14 residues. CDR3 bases: TGTGCCAGCAGTTTAACTCGGGGCAGGCACGAGCAGTACTTC. Residues: CASSLTRGRHEQYF.

A few counts support this clonotype. The chain recombines TRBV6-1 with TRBJ2-7; TRBD2 might be the D (6 bases). Trimming removed 6 bases from V and 3 bases from J, with 21 bases in between. The CDR3 contains 16 residues. In germline, CDR1 is MNHNS, CDR2 SASEGT. CDR3 protein: CASRPRFGGGGYEQYF. CDR3 DNA: TGTGCCAGCAGACCACGCTTTGGGGGAGGCGGCTACGAGCAGTACTTC.

On this clonotype: Mismatch with germline at one junction end may stem from a read error. The chain has TRBV7-9 and TRBJ2-3; 9 nucleotides line up with TRBD2. This CDR3 has 15 residues. In germline, CDR1 is SEHNR, CDR2 FQNEAQ (reference sequence). CDR3 nucleotide sequence: TGTGCCAGCAGCCCTAGCGGGGTCAGCAAAGATACGCAGTATTTT. This encodes CASSPSGVSKDTQYF. Combining the CDR3 with reference TRBV7-9 and TRBJ2-3 gives the whole variable domain DTGVSQNPRHKITKRGQNVTFRCDPISEHNRLYWYRQTLGQGPEFLTYFQNEAQLEKSRLLSDRFSAERPKGSFSTLEIQRTEQGDSAMYLCASSPSGVSKDTQYFGPGTRLTVL.

J is TRBJ1-1 and V is TRBV7-8, with 8 bases aligning to TRBD1. The CDR3 length is 14 residues. CDR1 is SGHVS and CDR2 is FQNEAQ in the germline V gene. With 5 bases clipped from V and 3 bases from J, the junction kept 5 bases outside the gene matches. This CDR3 is CASSRRQGHTEAFF. In DNA, the CDR3 is TGTGCCAGCAGCCGTCGACAGGGGCACACTGAAGCTTTCTTT.

Only a few counts were recorded for this clonotype. The chain links TRBV27 to TRBJ1-6; TRBD1 is a possible D gene (5 bases). The germline CDR1 and CDR2 sequences are MNHEY and SMNVEV (reference sequence). The V end was cut by 3 bases, the J end by 7 bases, with 16 bases between. This CDR3 region has 16 residues. CDR3 bases: TGTGCCAGCAGTTTTACCTCGTGGGGGGAAAATTCACCCCTCCACTTT. It yields the protein CASSFTSWGENSPLHF.

In its sample, this clonotype was seen many times. The J gene is TRBJ2-5, the V gene TRBV27; D gene uncertain. Per germline, CDR1 MNHEY and CDR2 SMNVEV (reference sequence). The CDR3 consists of 13 residues. The V gene lost 3 bases and the J gene lost 2 bases, with 7 bases spanning the gap. Written as DNA, the CDR3 is TGTGCCAGCAGTTTCGGATTGCAAGAGACCCAGTACTTC. It specifies CASSFGLQETQYF.

This clonotype was counted a few times. This CDR3 is CASSLEISTDSAYNEQFF. CDR3 DNA: TGTGCCAGCAGCTTAGAGATATCTACTGACTCTGCCTACAATGAGCAGTTCTTC. The chain has TRBV7-2 and TRBJ2-1; no clear D gene. The CDR3 is 18 residues long. Germline CDR1 reads SGHTA; CDR2 reads FQGNSA. V lost 1 base and J lost 2, with 18 bases in between.